This T cell receptor beta chain was documented in a study of shared clonotypes between healthy human individuals (dated by TCRdb to 2020 to 2022). Background for the entire study: Three men and two women, aged 18 to 49 years, made up the cohort. For each donor, CD4 naive and CD4 memory were each given three plates, CD8 naive was given two plates, and CD8 memory was given one plate. To estimate repertoire size and how much clonotypes are shared between individuals, the study performed deep sequencing of blood TCR repertoires from 4 to 6 healthy adults. To increase sequencing depth and limit assay-specific biases, TCR repertoire library preparation and sequencing were carried out by different laboratories using diverse techniques. Each donor's leukapheresis produced roughly between roughly 0.85 and 10 billion PBMCs. Results the study describes overall, beyond this receptor: Sampling was restricted to blood, and TCR repertoires in tissue are likely to differ from TCR repertoires in blood. Naive subsets generally had larger estimated clonotype richness than memory subsets. Higher generation probabilities were observed for clonotypes shared by all four sorted-subset donors than for non-shared clonotypes. Pairwise subsampling indicated that sequencing depth was expected to affect the degree of clonotype sharing among donors. Because the study included only a small number of donors, the genetic and exposure-history diversity represented was limited. About 5% of naive CD4, roughly 3.5% of naive CD8, 2.3% of memory CD4, and roughly 0.4% of memory CD8 clonotypes were shared across a few donors. Incomplete sequencing was indicated by rarefaction of sorted-subset datasets, despite the large sequencing depth.

As for this clone: The antigen it recognizes is unknown. No much larger clonotype is one base removed from it; base qualities were not supplied.

CD8 naive samples were CD45RO-negative cells positively selected for CCR7, giving a CD45RA+CCR7+ population that excluded TemRA cells. The donors were healthy, HIV-negative adults with no recently reported acute infections or vaccinations. Only Caucasian adults living in Nashville, Tennessee, USA were represented among the donors. Blood was obtained by leukapheresis, after which PBMCs were separated by Ficoll-Histopaque density gradient centrifugation and cryopreserved in liquid nitrogen vapor phase. Analytical flow cytometry was used to check the purity and quantity of each magnetically sorted T cell population. Genomic DNA was isolated from each sorted fraction and quantified by UV absorbance on a Nanodrop 2000c. Using the deep immunoSEQ assay, multiplex PCR amplified TCR CDR3 regions from genomic DNA. Genomic DNA extracted from each cell subset was distributed evenly over all wells of several immunoSEQ 96-well plates, and each plate served as one replicate. Each replicate PCR for sorted subsets received approximately 200 ng genomic DNA, equal to tens of thousands of T cell genomes. Purified libraries were quantified with a Qubit 3.0 fluorometer, sized on a Bioanalyzer 2100, and re-quantified with the KAPA Library Quantification kit. Every immunoSEQ 96-well plate was sequenced on a dedicated single-read 150-cycle Illumina NextSeq 550 flow cell. The paper's data handling went like this. Because only junctional sequences without quality scores were contained in the immunoSEQ output, filtering matching that applied to full-length reads could not be performed. To assign V/J genes and CDR3, sequences were annotated using PyIR, a Python wrapper for IgBLAST v1.9, with IMGT germline references. Reads were filtered out if the reads had weak V/J assignments (E-value above 1e-6), no CDR3, stop codons, out-of-frame junctions, or ambiguous translated residues. A V3J clonotype was defined by an identical inferred V gene, J gene, and CDR3 amino acid sequence. The percentage overlap between two repertoires was calculated by dividing the number of shared unique clonotypes by the size of the smaller repertoire. Repertoire richness was assessed with RTK rarefaction, the Chao1 estimator, and Recon v2.1 estimates of unobserved clonotypes. Generation probabilities for all TCRbeta clonotypes obtained by the gDNA method from a handful of donors were computed using OLGA. TCRdb carries this immuneACCESS record with in-frame sequences only. Its versions omit some clonotypes, under half of them owing to an unresolved V gene in the studies checked, with the rest unexplained. The D gene and trimming were derived from the DNA, and the V and J assignments and clone size from that table. This sample lists around 2,100,000 clones; approximately 94% were detected once. The top ten clonotypes cover less than 1.5% of the sample.

CDR1 and CDR2, per the germline V gene, are MGHRA and YSYEKL. Counted from cysteine to phenylalanine, this CDR3 has 15 amino acids. The only DNA kept is the CDR3, 45 bases in frame from the first base. V and J are trimmed by 0 bases and 4 bases, and the gene matches miss 5 bases of the junction. The sequence was collected from a man younger than 35 in good health. Material: naive CD8+ T cells sorted from blood. Read against the paper, the sample's cell subset or site label means: CD45RA+CCR7+. The V and J segments used are TRBV4-1 and TRBJ2-7, with 8 bases matching TRBD2. CDR3 sequence: CASSQDEPSGYEQYF. The nucleotide sequence is TGCGCCAGCAGCCAAGATGAGCCTAGCGGGTACGAGCAGTACTTC.